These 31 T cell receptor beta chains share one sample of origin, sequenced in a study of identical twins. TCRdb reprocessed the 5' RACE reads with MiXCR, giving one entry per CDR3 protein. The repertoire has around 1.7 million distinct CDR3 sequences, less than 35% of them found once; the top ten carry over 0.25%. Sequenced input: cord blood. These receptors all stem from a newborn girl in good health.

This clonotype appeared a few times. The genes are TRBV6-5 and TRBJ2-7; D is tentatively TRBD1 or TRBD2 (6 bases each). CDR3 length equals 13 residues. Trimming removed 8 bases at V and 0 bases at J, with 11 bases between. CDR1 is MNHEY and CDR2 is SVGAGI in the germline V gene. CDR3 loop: CASGRDTSYEQYF. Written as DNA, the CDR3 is TGTGCCAGCGGGCGGGACACCTCCTACGAGCAGTACTTC.

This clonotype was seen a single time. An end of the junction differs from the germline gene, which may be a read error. The CDR3 is CSARVGQASLLPPHF. CDR3 DNA sequence: TGCAGTGCTAGAGTTGGGCAGGCGTCCCTATTACCCCCCCACTTT. The chain joins TRBV20-1 to TRBJ1-6; D gene unclear. CDR1 is DFQATT and CDR2 is SNEGSKA in the germline V gene (reference sequence). This CDR3 comprises 15 residues.

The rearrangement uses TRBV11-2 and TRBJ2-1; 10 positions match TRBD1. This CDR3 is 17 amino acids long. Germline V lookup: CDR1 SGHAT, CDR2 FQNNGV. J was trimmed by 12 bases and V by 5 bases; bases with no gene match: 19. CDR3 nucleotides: TGTGCCAGCAGCCCAACACGGACAGGGGGGGTCACAATTGGGCAGTTCTTC. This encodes CASSPTRTGGVTIGQFF.

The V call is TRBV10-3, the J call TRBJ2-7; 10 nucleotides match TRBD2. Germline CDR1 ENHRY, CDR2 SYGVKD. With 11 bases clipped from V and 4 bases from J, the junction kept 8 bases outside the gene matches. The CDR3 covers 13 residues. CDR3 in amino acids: CASTPSGSYEQYF. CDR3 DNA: TGTGCCTCGACGCCTAGCGGGAGTTACGAGCAGTACTTC.

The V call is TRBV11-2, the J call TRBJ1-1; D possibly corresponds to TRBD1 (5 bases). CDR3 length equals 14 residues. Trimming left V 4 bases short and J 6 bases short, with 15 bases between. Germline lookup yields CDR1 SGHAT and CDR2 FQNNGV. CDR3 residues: CASSSRGSRAEAFF. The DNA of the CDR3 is TGTGCCAGCAGCTCCCGGGGGTCGCGGGCTGAAGCTTTCTTT.

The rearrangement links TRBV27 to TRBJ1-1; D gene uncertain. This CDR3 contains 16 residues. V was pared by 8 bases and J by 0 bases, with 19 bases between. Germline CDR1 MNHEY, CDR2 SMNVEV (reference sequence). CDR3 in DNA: TGTGCCAGCTCCCACGGCCGGGAACGGTTGAACACTGAAGCTTTCTTT. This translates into CASSHGRERLNTEAFF.

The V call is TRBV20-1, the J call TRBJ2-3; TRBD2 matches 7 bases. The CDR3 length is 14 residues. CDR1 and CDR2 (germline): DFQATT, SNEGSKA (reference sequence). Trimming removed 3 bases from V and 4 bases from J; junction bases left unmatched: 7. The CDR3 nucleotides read TGCAGTGCTAGGGTTAGTAGCGGGCCAGATACGCAGTATTTT. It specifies CSARVSSGPDTQYF.

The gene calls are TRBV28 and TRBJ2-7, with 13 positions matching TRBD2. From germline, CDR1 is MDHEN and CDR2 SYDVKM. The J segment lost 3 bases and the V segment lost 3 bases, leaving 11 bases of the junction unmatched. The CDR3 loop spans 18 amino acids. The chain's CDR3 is CASSFPKTSGRAFYEQYF. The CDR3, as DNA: TGTGCCAGCAGTTTCCCGAAAACTAGCGGGAGGGCCTTCTACGAGCAGTACTTC. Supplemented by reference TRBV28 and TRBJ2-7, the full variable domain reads DVKVTQSSRYLVKRTGEKVFLECVQDMDHENMFWYRQDPGLGLRLIYFSYDVKMKEKGDIPEGYSVSREKKERFSLILESASTNQTSMYLCASSFPKTSGRAFYEQYFGPGTRLTVT.

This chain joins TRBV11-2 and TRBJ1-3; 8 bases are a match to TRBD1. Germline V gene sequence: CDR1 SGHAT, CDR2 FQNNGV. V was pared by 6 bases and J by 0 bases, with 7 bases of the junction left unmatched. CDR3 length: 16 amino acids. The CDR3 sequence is CASRPTRGPSGNTIYF. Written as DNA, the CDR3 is TGTGCCAGCAGACCAACCAGGGGGCCCTCTGGAAACACCATATATTTT. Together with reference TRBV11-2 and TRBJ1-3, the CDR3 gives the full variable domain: EAGVAQSPRYKIIEKRQSVAFWCNPISGHATLYWYQQILGQGPKLLIQFQNNGVVDDSQLPKDRFSAERLKGVDSTLKIQPAKLEDSAVYLCASRPTRGPSGNTIYFGEGSWLTVV.

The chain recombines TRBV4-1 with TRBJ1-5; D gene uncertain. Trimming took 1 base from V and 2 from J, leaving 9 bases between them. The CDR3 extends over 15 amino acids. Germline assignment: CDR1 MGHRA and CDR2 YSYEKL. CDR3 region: CASSQGPGGNQPQHF. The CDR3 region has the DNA TGCGCCAGCAGCCAAGGGCCGGGCGGCAATCAGCCCCAGCATTTT.

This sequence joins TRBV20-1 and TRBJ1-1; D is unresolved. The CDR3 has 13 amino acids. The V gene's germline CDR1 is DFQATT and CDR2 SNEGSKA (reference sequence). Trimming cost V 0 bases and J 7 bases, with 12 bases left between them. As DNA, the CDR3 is TGCAGTGCTAGAGATTGGAGAACCGGTGAAGCTTTCTTT. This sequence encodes CSARDWRTGEAFF.

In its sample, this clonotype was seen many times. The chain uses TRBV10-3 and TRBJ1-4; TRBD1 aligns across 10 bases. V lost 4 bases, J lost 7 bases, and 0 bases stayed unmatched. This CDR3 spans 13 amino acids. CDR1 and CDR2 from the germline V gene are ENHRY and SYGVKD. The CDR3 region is CAISGTGGEKLFF. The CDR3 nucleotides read TGTGCCATCAGTGGGACAGGGGGTGAAAAACTGTTTTTT.

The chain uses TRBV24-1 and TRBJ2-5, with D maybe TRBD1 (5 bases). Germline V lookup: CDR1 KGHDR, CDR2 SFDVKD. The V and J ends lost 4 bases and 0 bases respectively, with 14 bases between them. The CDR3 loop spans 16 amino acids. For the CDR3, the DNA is TGTGCCACCAGTGACACTCCGACAGCGTACCAAGAGACCCAGTACTTC. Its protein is CATSDTPTAYQETQYF.

The CDR3 spells CSATGTEAFF. Here the CDR3 DNA reads TGCAGTGCTACGGGCACTGAAGCTTTCTTT. This chain uses TRBV20-1 with TRBJ1-1; no definite D call. Trimming stripped 4 bases from V and 4 bases from J, with 4 bases between. Looked up from germline, CDR1 is DFQATT and CDR2 is SNEGSKA (reference sequence). The CDR3 is 10 amino acids.

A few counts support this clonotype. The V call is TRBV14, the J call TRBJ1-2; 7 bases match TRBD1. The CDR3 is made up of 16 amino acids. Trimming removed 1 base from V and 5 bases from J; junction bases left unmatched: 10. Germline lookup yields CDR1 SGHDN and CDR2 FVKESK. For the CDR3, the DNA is TGTGCCAGCAGCCAAGTACGACAGGGATTAAAATATGGCTACACCTTC. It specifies CASSQVRQGLKYGYTF.

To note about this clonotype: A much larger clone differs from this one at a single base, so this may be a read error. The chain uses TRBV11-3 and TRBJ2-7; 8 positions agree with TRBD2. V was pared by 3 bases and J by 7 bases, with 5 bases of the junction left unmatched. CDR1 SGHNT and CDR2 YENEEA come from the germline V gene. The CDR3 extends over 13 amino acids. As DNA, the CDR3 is TGTGCCAGCAGCTTGGGACTAGTCAATGAGCAGTACTTC. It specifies CASSLGLVNEQYF.

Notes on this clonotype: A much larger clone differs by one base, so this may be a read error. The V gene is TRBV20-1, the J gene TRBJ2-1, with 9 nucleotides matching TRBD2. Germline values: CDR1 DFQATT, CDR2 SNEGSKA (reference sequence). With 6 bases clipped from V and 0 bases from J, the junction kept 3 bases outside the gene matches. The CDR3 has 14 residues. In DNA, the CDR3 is TGCAGTGCCATTAGCGGGGGCTCCTACAATGAGCAGTTCTTC. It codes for CSAISGGSYNEQFF.

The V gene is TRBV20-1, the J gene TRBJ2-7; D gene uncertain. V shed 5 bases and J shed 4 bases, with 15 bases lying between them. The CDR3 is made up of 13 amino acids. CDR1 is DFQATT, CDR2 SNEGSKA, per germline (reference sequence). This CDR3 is CSAFARWGYEQYF. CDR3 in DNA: TGCAGTGCTTTTGCCCGGTGGGGATACGAGCAGTACTTC.

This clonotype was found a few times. The CDR3 here is CASSKGLAGKEQYF. The CDR3 DNA reads as TGTGCCAGCAGCAAGGGACTAGCGGGAAAAGAGCAGTACTTC. V usage is TRBV9 and J usage is TRBJ2-7; TRBD2 aligns across 13 bases. This CDR3 is 14 amino acids long. The trim removed 4 bases at V and 7 bases at J, leaving 5 bases unmatched. Germline CDR1 reads SGDLS; CDR2 reads YYNGEE. The full variable domain, with the rest looked up from reference TRBV9 and TRBJ2-7, is DSGVTQTPKHLITATGQRVTLRCSPRSGDLSVYWYQQSLDQGLQFLIQYYNGEERAKGNILERFSAQQFPDLHSELNLSSLELGDSALYFCASSKGLAGKEQYFGPGTRLTVT.

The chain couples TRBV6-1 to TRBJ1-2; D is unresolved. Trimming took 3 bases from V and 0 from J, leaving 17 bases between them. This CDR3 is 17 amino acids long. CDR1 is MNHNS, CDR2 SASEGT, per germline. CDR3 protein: CASSELGRRGANYGYTF. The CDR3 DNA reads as TGTGCCAGCAGTGAGCTGGGCAGACGGGGAGCTAACTATGGCTACACCTTC.

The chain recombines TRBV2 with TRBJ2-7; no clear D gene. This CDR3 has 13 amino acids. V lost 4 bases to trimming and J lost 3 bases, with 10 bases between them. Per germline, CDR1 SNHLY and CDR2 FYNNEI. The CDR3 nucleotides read TGTGCCAGCAGTGGAGACATCATCTACGAGCAGTACTTC. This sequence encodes CASSGDIIYEQYF.

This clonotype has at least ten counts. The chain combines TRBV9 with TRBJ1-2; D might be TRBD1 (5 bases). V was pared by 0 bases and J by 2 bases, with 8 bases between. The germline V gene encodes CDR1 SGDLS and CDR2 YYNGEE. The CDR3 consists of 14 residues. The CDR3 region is CASSVGGPNYGYTF. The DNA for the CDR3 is TGTGCCAGCAGCGTAGGGGGCCCAAACTATGGCTACACCTTC.

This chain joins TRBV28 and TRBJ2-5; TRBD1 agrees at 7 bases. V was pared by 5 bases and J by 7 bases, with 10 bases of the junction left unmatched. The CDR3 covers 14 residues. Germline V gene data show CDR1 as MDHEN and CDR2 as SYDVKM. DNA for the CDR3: TGTGCCAGCAGTAGAGGGACAGCTTGGGGGACCCAGTACTTC. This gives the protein CASSRGTAWGTQYF.

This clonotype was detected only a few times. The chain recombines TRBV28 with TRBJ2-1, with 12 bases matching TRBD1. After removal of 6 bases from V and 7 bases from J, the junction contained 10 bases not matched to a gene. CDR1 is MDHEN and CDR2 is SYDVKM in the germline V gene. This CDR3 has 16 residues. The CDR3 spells CASSWGQGARGNEQFF. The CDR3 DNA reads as TGTGCCAGCAGCTGGGGACAGGGGGCGCGGGGGAATGAGCAGTTCTTC.

This chain's CDR3 is CASSQASTGVYEQYF. The CDR3 nucleotides read TGTGCCAGCAGCCAAGCCTCGACAGGAGTTTACGAGCAGTACTTC. The chain recombines TRBV4-2 with TRBJ2-7; tentative D call: TRBD1 (6 bases). V dropped 1 base and J dropped 4 bases, with 14 bases sitting between them. This CDR3 region has 15 residues. Germline assignment: CDR1 LGHNA and CDR2 YNFKEQ.

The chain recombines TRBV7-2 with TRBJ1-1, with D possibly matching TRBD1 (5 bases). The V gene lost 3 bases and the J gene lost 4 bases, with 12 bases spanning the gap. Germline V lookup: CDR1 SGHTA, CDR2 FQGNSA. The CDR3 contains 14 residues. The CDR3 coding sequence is TGTGCCAGCAGCTTTCCCTCAGGGACCACTGAAGCTTTCTTT. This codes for CASSFPSGTTEAFF. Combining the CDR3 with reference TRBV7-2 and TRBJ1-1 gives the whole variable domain GAGVSQSPSNKVTEKGKDVELRCDPISGHTALYWYRQSLGQGLEFLIYFQGNSAPDKSGLPSDRFSAERTGGSVSTLTIQRTQQEDSAVYLCASSFPSGTTEAFFGQGTRLTVV.

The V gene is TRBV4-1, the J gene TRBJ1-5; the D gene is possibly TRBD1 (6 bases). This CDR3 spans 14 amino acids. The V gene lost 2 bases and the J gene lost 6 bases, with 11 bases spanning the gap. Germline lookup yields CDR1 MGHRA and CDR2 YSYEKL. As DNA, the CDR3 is TGCGCCAGCAGCCAAATTACAGGGCCTCAGCCCCAGCATTTT. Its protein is CASSQITGPQPQHF.

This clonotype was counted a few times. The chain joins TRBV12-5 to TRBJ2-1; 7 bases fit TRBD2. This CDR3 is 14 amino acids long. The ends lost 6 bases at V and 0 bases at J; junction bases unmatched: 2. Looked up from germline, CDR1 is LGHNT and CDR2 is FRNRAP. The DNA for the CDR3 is TGTGCTAGTGGGCGCGGGAGCTCCTACAATGAGCAGTTCTTC. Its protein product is CASGRGSSYNEQFF.

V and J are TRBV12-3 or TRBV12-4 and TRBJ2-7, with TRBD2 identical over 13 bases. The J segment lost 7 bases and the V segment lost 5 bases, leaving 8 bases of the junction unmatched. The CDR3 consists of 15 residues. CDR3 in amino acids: CASSVLAGGSNEQYF. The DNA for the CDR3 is TGTGCCAGCAGTGTACTAGCGGGGGGGTCAAATGAGCAGTACTTC.

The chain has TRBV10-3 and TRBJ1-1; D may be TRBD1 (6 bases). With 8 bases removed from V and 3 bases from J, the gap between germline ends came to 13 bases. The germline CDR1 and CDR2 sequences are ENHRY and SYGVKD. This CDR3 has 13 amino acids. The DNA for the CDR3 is TGTGCCATCGGACAGCTGGGGGACACTGAAGCTTTCTTT. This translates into CAIGQLGDTEAFF.

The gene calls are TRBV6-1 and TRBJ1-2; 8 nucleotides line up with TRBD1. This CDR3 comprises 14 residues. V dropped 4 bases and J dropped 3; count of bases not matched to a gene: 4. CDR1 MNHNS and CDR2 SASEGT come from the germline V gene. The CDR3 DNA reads TGTGCCAGCAGTGTCTCACAGGGGGACTATGGCTACACCTTC. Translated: CASSVSQGDYGYTF.